This T cell receptor (beta chain) was recovered during a study of identical twins. TCRdb analysed the 5' RACE reads with MiXCR anew, one entry per CDR3 protein. This table holds about 220,000 distinct CDR3 sequences, 6% to 9% found once. The CDR3 length is 13 residues. V gave up 5 bases and J gave up 5 bases; unmatched junction bases: 5. The V gene's germline CDR1 is MNHEY and CDR2 SVGAGI. This clonotype has a count of ten or more. Its antigen is undetermined. Notes on the study in general: Out-of-frame beta sequences exhibited a weaker degree of excess twin sharing. Out-of-frame alpha sequences shared between twins exhibited an excess of low generation probability. Analyses based on zero insertions could be partly confounded by invariant MAIT and iNKT cells.

This sample was shared with a second study, whose subject was yellow fever vaccine responses in identical twins.

The sequence derives from a woman between 18 and 29 years old in good health. The specimen sequenced was memory (CD45RO+) T cells sorted from blood. The genes are TRBV6-5 and TRBJ2-5; 7 bases match TRBD1. CDR3 in amino acids: CASSTSDRETQYF. The CDR3 DNA follows: TGTGCCAGCAGTACATCGGACAGGGAGACCCAGTACTTC.